The clone carrying this T cell receptor beta chain has ten or more counts. Its antigen is not known. Arm-PCR of CDR3 regions and iRepertoire HTBI primers were used to build TCR beta libraries. A single record per CDR3 protein comes from TCRdb applying MiXCR to the multiplex PCR reads. The table includes fewer than 350,000 distinct CDR3 sequences, over 15% detected once. These data come from a study of regulatory T cells in long-lasting Graves disease. The overall study: Graves' cases, newly diagnosed, had used antithyroid drugs under 3 months.

In germline, CDR1 is SGHTA, CDR2 FQGNSA. V gave up 1 base and J gave up 3 bases, with 11 bases separating them. The length of the CDR3 is 15 residues. The time point: newly diagnosed GD, antithyroid drugs for less than 3 months. With RNA extracted from PBMCs as input, the TCR library was made. American Thyroid Association guidelines defined Graves' disease diagnosis. Patients were from an endocrinology department in Xi'an, China. Study-level points and caveats: Persistent disease showed a preference for TRBV28, TRBJ1-2 and TRBJ2-5.

Material: peripheral blood mononuclear cells (PBMCs), obtained at new diagnosis, from a patient treated with antithyroid drugs. The rearrangement joins TRBV7-2 to TRBJ2-3; unclear D gene. The TCR sequence derives from a female donor with Graves disease. The CDR3 DNA is TGTGCCAGCAGCTTAGGAGGTGCCGCTACAGATACGCAGTATTTT. Amino acids: CASSLGGAATDTQYF.